A single sample gave rise to the 10 T cell receptor beta chains below, sequenced in a study of cytomegalovirus exposure and HLA in healthy donors (dated by TCRdb to the late 2010s). The library was generated by the immunoSEQ multiplex PCR assay. The multiplex PCR relied on a mix of 60 forward primers for TCR Vbeta segments and 13 reverse primers for TCR Jbeta segments. This is the immuneACCESS table as TCRdb keeps it, with only in-frame sequences that have V and J called. A part of the clones is gone; compared with another copy, unresolved V genes explain less than half, and the rest is unexplained. This sample holds around 94,000 clones; nearly 80% were observed only once. Under 5.5% of the sample belongs to the ten largest clones. Sequencing was carried out using PBMCs. The receptors here all came from a woman in her thirties or forties in good health and CMV-seropositive.

This clone has just one count. The chain is built from TRBV5-1 and TRBJ2-5; 11 nucleotides line up with TRBD2. The J segment lost 5 bases and the V segment lost 1 base, leaving 10 bases of the junction unmatched. The CDR3 is made up of 17 amino acids. Germline CDR1 and CDR2: SGHRS and YFSETQ. CDR3 residues: CASSLYGSGRAIETQYF. In DNA, the CDR3 is TGCGCCAGCAGCTTGTACGGTAGCGGGAGGGCCATTGAGACCCAGTACTTC.

This chain links TRBV7-3 with TRBJ2-3, with 7 bases matching TRBD2. There are 16 residues in the CDR3. The V segment lost 2 bases and the J segment 4 bases; nucleotides outside the gene matches: 9. Germline V gene data show CDR1 as SGHTA and CDR2 as FQGTGA. The CDR3 DNA is TGTGCCAGCAGCTTACGCGGGAGACCCCTTTCAGATACGCAGTATTTT. Translating it yields CASSLRGRPLSDTQYF.

This rearrangement joins TRBV5-6 to TRBJ1-3; 7 bases map to TRBD1. Germline CDR1 SGHDT, CDR2 YYEEEE. Losses at the gene ends were 3 bases for V and 2 bases for J; bases not matched to a gene: 8. The CDR3 has 16 residues. The CDR3: CASSSRQGRAGNTIYF. The CDR3 nucleotides are TGTGCCAGCAGCTCGCGACAGGGACGAGCTGGAAACACCATATATTTT.

The gene calls are TRBV10-3 and TRBJ1-1, with 10 positions matching TRBD1. The J segment lost 5 bases and the V segment lost 6 bases, leaving 6 bases of the junction unmatched. Germline lookup yields CDR1 ENHRY and CDR2 SYGVKD. The CDR3 covers 14 residues. The CDR3 is CAIRDGQGGTEAFF. The CDR3 nucleotides read TGTGCCATCAGGGACGGACAGGGGGGAACTGAAGCTTTCTTT.

The chain is built from TRBV5-1 and TRBJ2-2, with TRBD2 matching 7 bases. Germline assignment: CDR1 SGHRS and CDR2 YFSETQ. V was pared by 2 bases and J by 5 bases, with 6 bases of the junction left unmatched. CDR3 length: 15 amino acids. The CDR3 DNA reads as TGCGCCAGCAGCTTAGATCAGGGAGGGACCGGGGAGCTGTTTTTT. This encodes CASSLDQGGTGELFF.

Details on this clone: The sample holds other DNA sequences that translate to the same CDR3. This chain uses TRBV7-9 with TRBJ2-7, with D maybe TRBD1 (6 bases). This CDR3 region has 15 residues. CDR1 is SEHNR and CDR2 is FQNEAQ in the germline V gene (reference sequence). With 2 bases removed from V and 0 bases from J, the gap between germline ends came to 11 bases. In DNA form, the CDR3 reads TGTGCCAGCAGCTTACTCCAGGGGATCTCCTACGAGCAGTACTTC. Translation: CASSLLQGISYEQYF.

The V call is TRBV7-9, the J call TRBJ2-5; D is possibly TRBD2 (7 bases). The J call is uncertain, as TRBJ2-7 better fits the DNA end. The germline V gene encodes CDR1 SEHNR and CDR2 FQNEAQ (reference sequence). There are 17 residues in the CDR3. The chain's CDR3 is CASSQGSTGGSSYEQYF. The CDR3 DNA reads as TGTGCCAGCAGCCAGGGGAGTACGGGAGGCTCCTCCTACGAGCAGTACTTC.

The V gene is TRBV6-5, the J gene TRBJ2-7, with a tentative D call TRBD2 (6 bases). The CDR3 length is 16 residues. Looked up from germline, CDR1 is MNHEY and CDR2 is SVGAGI. V was pared by 0 bases and J by 0 bases, with 12 bases between. The CDR3 spells CASSYSSSASSYEQYF. CDR3 in DNA: TGTGCCAGCAGTTACTCATCTAGCGCCAGCTCCTACGAGCAGTACTTC.

About this clone itself: A far larger clone is just one base off, so this is likely a read error. V gene TRBV15 combines with J gene TRBJ2-7; 9 bases agree with TRBD2. Unmatched junction bases numbered 8, after V lost 5 bases and J lost 6 bases. CDR1 is LNHNV, CDR2 YYDKDF, per germline (reference sequence). There are 14 residues in the CDR3. The CDR3 bases are TGTGCCACCAGCGCTGGGACTAGCACCCGCGAGCAGTACTTC. Its translation: CATSAGTSTREQYF.

The rearrangement joins TRBV7-6 to TRBJ2-1; 8 bases are shared with TRBD2. Trimming removed 6 bases from V and 7 bases from J; junction bases left unmatched: 2. The germline CDR1 and CDR2 sequences are SGHVS and FNYEAQ. The CDR3 has 12 amino acids. The CDR3 spells CASSPGGNEQFF. The CDR3 coding sequence is TGTGCCAGCAGTCCGGGGGGGAATGAGCAGTTCTTC.